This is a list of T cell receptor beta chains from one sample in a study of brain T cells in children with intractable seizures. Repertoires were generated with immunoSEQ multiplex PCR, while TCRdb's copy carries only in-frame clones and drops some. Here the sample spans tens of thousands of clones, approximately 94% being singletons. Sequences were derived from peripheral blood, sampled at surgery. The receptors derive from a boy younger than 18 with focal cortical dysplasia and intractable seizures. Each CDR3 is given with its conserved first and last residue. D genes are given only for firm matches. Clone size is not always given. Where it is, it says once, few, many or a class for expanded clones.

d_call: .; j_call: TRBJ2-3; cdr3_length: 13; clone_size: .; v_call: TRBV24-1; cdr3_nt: TGTGCCACCAGTGAATCCTCTGGGGATACGCAGTATTTT; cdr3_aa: CATSESSGDTQYF
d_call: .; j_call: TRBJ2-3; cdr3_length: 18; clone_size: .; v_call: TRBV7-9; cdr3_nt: TGTGCCAGCAGCTTAGGGCGGCGAACGGTCGCCAGCACAGATACGCAGTATTTT; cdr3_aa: CASSLGRRTVASTDTQYF
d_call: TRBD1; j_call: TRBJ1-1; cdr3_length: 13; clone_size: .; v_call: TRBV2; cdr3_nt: TGTGCCAGACGGACAGGGGACGCCACTGAAGCTTTCTTT; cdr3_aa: CARRTGDATEAFF
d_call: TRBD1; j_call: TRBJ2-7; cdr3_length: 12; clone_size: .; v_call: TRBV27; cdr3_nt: TGTGCCAGCAGTCCGACAGGGTCCGAGCAGTACTTC; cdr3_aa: CASSPTGSEQYF
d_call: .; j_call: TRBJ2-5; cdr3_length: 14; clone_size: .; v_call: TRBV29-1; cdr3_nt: TGCAGCGTTGAAGATCTTAGACAGGTAGAGACCCAGTACTTC; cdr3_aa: CSVEDLRQVETQYF
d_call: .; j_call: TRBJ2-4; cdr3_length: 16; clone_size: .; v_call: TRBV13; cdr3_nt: TGTGCCAGCAGCTTAGAGGGCGGGCTAGCCAAAAACATTCAGTACTTC; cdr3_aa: CASSLEGGLAKNIQYF
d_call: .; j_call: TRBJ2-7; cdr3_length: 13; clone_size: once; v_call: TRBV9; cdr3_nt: TGTGCCAGCAGCCCGCCGGACAGTTACGAGCAGTACTTC; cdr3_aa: CASSPPDSYEQYF
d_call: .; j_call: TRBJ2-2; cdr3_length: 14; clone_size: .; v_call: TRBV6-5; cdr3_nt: TGTGCCAGCACCGGGGGGCCCCGCCCCGGGGAGCTGTTTTTT; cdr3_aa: CASTGGPRPGELFF
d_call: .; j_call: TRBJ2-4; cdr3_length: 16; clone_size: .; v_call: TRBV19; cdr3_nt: TGTGCCAGTAGTATTCGGCTAGCGAGTACCAAAAACATTCAGTACTTC; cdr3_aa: CASSIRLASTKNIQYF
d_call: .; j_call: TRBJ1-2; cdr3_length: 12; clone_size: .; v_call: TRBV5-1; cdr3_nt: TGCGCCAGCAGCTTGGATGGGGGAGGCTACACCTTC; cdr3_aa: CASSLDGGGYTF
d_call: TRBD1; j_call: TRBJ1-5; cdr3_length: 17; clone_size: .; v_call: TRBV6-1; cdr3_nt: TGTGCCAGCAGTGAGAGGACAGGGGGCTCCCTTAATCAGCCCCAGCATTTT; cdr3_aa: CASSERTGGSLNQPQHF
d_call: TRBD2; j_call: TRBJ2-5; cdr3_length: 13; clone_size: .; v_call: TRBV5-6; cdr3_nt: TGTGCCAGCATTGCGGGGGAGCAAGAGACCCAGTACTTC; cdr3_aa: CASIAGEQETQYF
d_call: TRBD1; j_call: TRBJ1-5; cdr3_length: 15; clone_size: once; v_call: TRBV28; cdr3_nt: TGTGCCAGCAGTAGGGGACAGGGGAGACCTCAGCCCCAGCATTTT; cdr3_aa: CASSRGQGRPQPQHF
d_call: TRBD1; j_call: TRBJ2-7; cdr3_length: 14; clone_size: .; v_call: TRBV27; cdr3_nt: TGTGCCAGCAGTTTATCCGGGACAGCCTACGAGCAGTACTTC; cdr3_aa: CASSLSGTAYEQYF
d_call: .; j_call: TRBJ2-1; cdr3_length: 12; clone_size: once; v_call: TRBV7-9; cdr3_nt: TGTGCCAGCAGCCCTAGGGGACGCGAGCAGTTCTTC; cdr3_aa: CASSPRGREQFF
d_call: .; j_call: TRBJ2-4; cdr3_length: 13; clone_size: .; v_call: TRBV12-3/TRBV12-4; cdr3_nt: TGTGCCAGCAGTTTACGAGGGCAGGCGTGTCAGTACTTC; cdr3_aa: CASSLRGQACQYF
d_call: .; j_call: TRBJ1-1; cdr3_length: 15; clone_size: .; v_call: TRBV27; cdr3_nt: TGTGCCAGCAGTCCCTGGACGGGGCCGAACACTGAAGCTTTCTTT; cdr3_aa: CASSPWTGPNTEAFF
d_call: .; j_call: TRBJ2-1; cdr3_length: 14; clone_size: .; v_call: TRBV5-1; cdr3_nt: TGCGCCAGCAGGTCAGGGTGGGACACCAATGAGCAGTTCTTC; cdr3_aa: CASRSGWDTNEQFF
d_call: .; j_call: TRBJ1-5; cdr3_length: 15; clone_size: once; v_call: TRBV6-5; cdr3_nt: TGTGCCAGCACCAAGGACAGTTTTAGCAATCAGCCCCAGCATTTT; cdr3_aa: CASTKDSFSNQPQHF
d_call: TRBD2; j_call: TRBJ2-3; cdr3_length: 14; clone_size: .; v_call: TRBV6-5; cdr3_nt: TGTGCCAGCACGGGGCAGGGAGGGAGTGATACGCAGTATTTT; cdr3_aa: CASTGQGGSDTQYF
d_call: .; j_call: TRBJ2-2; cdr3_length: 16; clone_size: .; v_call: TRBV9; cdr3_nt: TGTGCCAGCAGCGTAATCTCTACGGGGGACACCGGGGAGCTGTTTTTT; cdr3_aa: CASSVISTGDTGELFF
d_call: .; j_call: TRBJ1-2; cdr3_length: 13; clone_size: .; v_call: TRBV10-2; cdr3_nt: TGCGCCAGCAGTGAGGGGGAGTTGAGAGGCTACACCTTC; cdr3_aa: CASSEGELRGYTF
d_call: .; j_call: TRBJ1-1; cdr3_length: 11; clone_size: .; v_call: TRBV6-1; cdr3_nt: TGTGCCAGCAGTGACCGGGTCGAAGCTTTCTTT; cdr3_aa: CASSDRVEAFF
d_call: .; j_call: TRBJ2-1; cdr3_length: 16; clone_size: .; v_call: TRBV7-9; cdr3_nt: TGTGCCAGCAGCTCCCTCATGGGATCGATCTACAATGAGCAGTTCTTC; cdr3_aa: CASSSLMGSIYNEQFF
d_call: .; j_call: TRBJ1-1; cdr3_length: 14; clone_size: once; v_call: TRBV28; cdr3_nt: TGTGCCAGCACCCTCTGGGGGGGGCACACTGAAGCTTTCTTT; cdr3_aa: CASTLWGGHTEAFF
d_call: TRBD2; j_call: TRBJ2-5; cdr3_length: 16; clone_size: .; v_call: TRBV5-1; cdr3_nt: TGCGCCAGCAGCTCCCTGACTAGCGGGGGGCGGGAGACCCAGTACTTC; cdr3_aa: CASSSLTSGGRETQYF
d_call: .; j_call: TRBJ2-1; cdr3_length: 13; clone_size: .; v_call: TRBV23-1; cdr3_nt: TGCGCCAGCATCCTTGGCCGGGAGTTTGAGCAGTTCTTC; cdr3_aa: CASILGREFEQFF
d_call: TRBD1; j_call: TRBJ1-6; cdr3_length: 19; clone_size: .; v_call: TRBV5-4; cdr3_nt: TGTGCCAGCAGCTTCTCAAGGACAGGGTCGAGCTCCTATAATTCACCCCTCCACTTT; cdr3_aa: CASSFSRTGSSSYNSPLHF
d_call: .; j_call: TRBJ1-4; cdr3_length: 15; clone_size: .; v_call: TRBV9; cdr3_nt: TGTGCCAGCAGCGCCCAGGGTGTTCACAATGAAAAACTGTTTTTT; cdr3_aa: CASSAQGVHNEKLFF
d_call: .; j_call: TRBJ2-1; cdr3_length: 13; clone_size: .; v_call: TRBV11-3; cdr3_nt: TGTGCCACCTCGCCCGCTTCCTACAATGAGCAGTTCTTC; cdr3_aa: CATSPASYNEQFF
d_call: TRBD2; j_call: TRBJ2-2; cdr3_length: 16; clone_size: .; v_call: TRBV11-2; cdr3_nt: TGTGCCAGCAACCGACTAGCGGGGGGAAACACCGGGGAGCTGTTTTTT; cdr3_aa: CASNRLAGGNTGELFF
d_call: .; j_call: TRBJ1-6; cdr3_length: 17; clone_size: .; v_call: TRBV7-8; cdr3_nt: TGTGCCAGCAGCTTAGAGGCGAAGAGCTCCTATAATTCACCCCTCCACTTT; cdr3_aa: CASSLEAKSSYNSPLHF